Ten or more counts support the clone carrying this T cell receptor (beta chain). Its target is unknown. Amplified regions were TCR beta CDR3 sequences from RNA transcripts. First-round RT-PCR of the TCR CDR3 relied on the HTBI primer set. TCRdb reanalysed the multiplex PCR reads using MiXCR and keeps one entry per CDR3 protein. The top ten clones hold 18% of a sample with over 550,000 distinct CDR3 sequences, around 17% of them seen once. The sample comes from a study of T cells in Graves' hyperthyroidism and ophthalmopathy. Regarding the study as a whole: Separation of ophthalmopathy from stable hyperthyroidism was achieved by a 13 V-J model. The blood repertoire included most of the expanded thyroid clonotypes above 0.001.

Graves' hyperthyroidism was deemed stable absent ophthalmopathy progression within 18 months. Patients were excluded for uncontrolled infection, other autoimmune disease, pregnancy or lactation. The CDR3 runs 13 residues. V was shortened by 1 base and J by 3 bases, with 4 bases between the two germline ends. The V gene's germline CDR1 is SGHAT and CDR2 FQNNGV. Sequenced sample: blood. The sequence was collected from a woman under 30 with Graves' hyperthyroidism. The chain links TRBV11-2 to TRBJ1-5; D is unresolved. CDR3 amino acids: CASSLVYNQPQHF. CDR3 nucleotide sequence: TGTGCCAGCAGCTTAGTTTACAATCAGCCCCAGCATTTT.